These T cell receptor beta chains were read from a single sample in a study of molecular identifiers for immune sequencing clone quantification. Each CDR3 protein gets one entry after TCRdb re-called the PCR reads with MiXCR. The sample consists of around 89,000 distinct CDR3 sequences, about 20% of them appearing once. Material for sequencing was naive CD8+ T cells from blood, with Jurkat cell RNA spiked in. These receptors were obtained from a human donor in good health. Some libraries in this study had Jurkat cell RNA spiked in. The CDR3 runs from the conserved cysteine through the conserved F or W. D genes are given only for firm matches. Size tells how often a clone was seen (once, few, many) or the class of an expanded clone, and some rows leave it out.

V gene	J gene	D gene	clone size	CDR3 protein	CDR3 DNA
TRBV6-5	TRBJ1-5	TRBD1	many	CASSSGQGWQPQHF	TGTGCCAGCAGTTCCGGACAGGGGTGGCAGCCCCAGCATTTT
TRBV5-8	TRBJ1-2	TRBD1	many	CASSLDGTVDGYTF	TGTGCCAGCAGCTTGGACGGGACAGTGGATGGCTACACCTTC
TRBV20-1	TRBJ2-7	-	many	CSAREVGTPITHEQYF	TGCAGTGCTAGAGAGGTGGGGACACCTATAACCCACGAGCAGTACTTC
TRBV6-6	TRBJ2-1	-	many	CASSNSLSYNEQFF	TGTGCCAGCAGTAATTCCCTTTCCTACAATGAGCAGTTCTTC
TRBV7-9	TRBJ2-7	-	many	CASSGKDGSSYEQYF	TGTGCCAGCAGCGGGAAGGACGGGAGCTCCTACGAGCAGTACTTC
TRBV7-2	TRBJ2-7	TRBD1	-	CARSLLFSGTGGSEQYF	TGTGCCCGCAGCTTACTGTTTTCCGGGACAGGGGGAAGCGAGCAGTACTTC
TRBV9	TRBJ2-6	-	many	CASSPTGTNSGANVLTF	TGTGCCAGCAGCCCGACAGGGACTAACTCTGGGGCCAACGTCCTGACTTTC
TRBV12-3/TRBV12-4	TRBJ1-1	TRBD1	many	CASSLQGAAEAFF	TGTGCCAGCAGTTTGCAGGGGGCCGCTGAAGCTTTCTTT
TRBV4-1	TRBJ1-3	TRBD1	many	CASSQETGTGGNTIYF	TGCGCCAGCAGCCAAGAGACCGGGACAGGAGGAAACACCATATATTTT
TRBV4-1	TRBJ2-7	-	many	CASSQGGGHDYEQYF	TGCGCCAGCAGCCAAGGGGGAGGCCACGACTACGAGCAGTACTTC
TRBV2	TRBJ1-4	-	many	CASSDPGRGEKLFF	TGTGCCAGCAGCGACCCGGGCCGAGGTGAAAAACTGTTTTTT
TRBV7-6	TRBJ2-7	-	-	CASSLGSSCEQYF	TGTGCCAGCAGCTTAGGGTCATCCTGCGAGCAGTACTTC
TRBV20-1	TRBJ1-5	TRBD1	many	CSARDFRGHASQPQHF	TGCAGTGCTAGAGATTTTAGGGGGCACGCTAGTCAGCCCCAGCATTTT
TRBV29-1	TRBJ1-3	-	many	CSGKDSGNTIYF	TGCAGCGGCAAGGACTCTGGAAACACCATATATTTT
TRBV7-9	TRBJ2-3	TRBD2	many	CASSPFASGAYRSTDTQYF	TGTGCCAGCAGCCCGTTCGCTAGCGGGGCCTACCGTAGCACAGATACGCAGTATTTT
TRBV5-4	TRBJ2-1	-	-	CASSLGGGSNEQFF	TGTGCCAGCAGCTTGGGGGGAGGCTCCAATGAGCAGTTCTTC
TRBV9	TRBJ2-3	-	many	CASSEGTLHTDTQYF	TGTGCCAGCAGCGAAGGGACACTACACACAGATACGCAGTATTTT
TRBV20-1	TRBJ2-3	-	many	CSAGRSTDTQYF	TGCAGTGCTGGCCGGAGCACAGATACGCAGTATTTT
TRBV7-9	TRBJ2-7	TRBD1	many	CASSSGQTPYEQYF	TGTGCCAGCAGCTCGGGACAGACTCCCTACGAGCAGTACTTC
TRBV29-1	TRBJ1-1	-	many	CSVEGYRAGAGAEAFF	TGCAGCGTTGAAGGGTACCGGGCGGGGGCGGGCGCTGAAGCTTTCTTT
TRBV27	TRBJ2-7	-	many	CASSLVQRYEQYF	TGTGCCAGCAGTTTAGTACAGAGATACGAGCAGTACTTC
TRBV10-2	TRBJ2-3	TRBD2	-	CASTLRLAGYTDTQYF	TGCGCCAGCACCCTAAGACTAGCGGGGTACACAGATACGCAGTATTTT
TRBV7-9	TRBJ2-2	-	many	CASGGTMNTGELFF	TGTGCCAGCGGGGGGACAATGAACACCGGGGAGCTGTTTTTT
TRBV2	TRBJ2-7	-	-	CASSDSGALTYEQYF	TGTGCCAGCAGTGATTCTGGGGCCTTGACCTACGAGCAGTACTTC
TRBV29-1	TRBJ1-2	-	many	CSVESGYGYTF	TGCAGCGTTGAAAGCGGTTATGGCTACACCTTC
TRBV11-2	TRBJ2-7	-	-	CASSTFAGTAYEQYF	TGTGCCAGCAGCACCTTTGCCGGGACTGCATACGAGCAGTACTTC
TRBV5-3	TRBJ2-7	-	-	CASSLGGVWRSYEQYF	TGTGCCAGCAGCTTGGGCGGGGTGTGGCGGTCCTACGAGCAGTACTTC
TRBV7-9	TRBJ2-3	-	many	CASSNREVVLRSTDTQYF	TGTGCCAGCAGCAACCGCGAAGTGGTCCTCCGAAGCACAGATACGCAGTATTTT
TRBV6-5	TRBJ2-3	-	-	CASSQLAGLTDTQYF	TGTGCCAGCAGCCAGCTGGCAGGGCTCACAGATACGCAGTATTTT
TRBV6-5	TRBJ1-1	-	many	CASSWGQSGPNTEAFF	TGTGCCAGCAGTTGGGGGCAGAGCGGGCCGAACACTGAAGCTTTCTTT
TRBV6-1	TRBJ1-5	TRBD1	-	CASSELKGAGGHQPQHF	TGTGCCAGCAGTGAATTGAAGGGGGCGGGAGGTCATCAGCCCCAGCATTTT
TRBV5-1	TRBJ2-2	-	many	CASSLVSDNTGELFF	TGCGCCAGCAGCCTAGTTTCGGACAACACCGGGGAGCTGTTTTTT
TRBV20-1	TRBJ2-1	-	many	CSAPLRTYYNEQFF	TGCAGTGCTCCCCTCAGGACGTATTACAATGAGCAGTTCTTC
TRBV4-1	TRBJ2-2	-	many	CASSQGVGELFF	TGCGCCAGCAGCCAAGGTGTCGGGGAGCTGTTTTTT
TRBV11-2	TRBJ2-7	-	many	CASSPRVDEQYF	TGTGCCAGCAGCCCCCGGGTCGACGAGCAGTACTTC
TRBV9	TRBJ2-3	-	-	CASSVGSGITDTQYF	TGTGCCAGCAGCGTAGGTTCGGGCATCACAGATACGCAGTATTTT
TRBV19	TRBJ1-4	TRBD1	many	CASSPQQGTTNEKLFF	TGTGCCAGTAGTCCACAACAGGGGACAACTAATGAAAAACTGTTTTTT
TRBV7-9	TRBJ1-4	TRBD1	many	CASSPTPGTGGDATNEKLFF	TGTGCCAGCAGCCCGACGCCCGGGACAGGGGGCGATGCAACTAATGAAAAACTGTTTTTT
TRBV7-9	TRBJ2-7	TRBD1	many	CASSSSLRTGGYEQYF	TGTGCCAGCAGCTCTAGCCTAAGGACAGGGGGCTACGAGCAGTACTTC
TRBV6-2/TRBV6-3	TRBJ1-4	-	many	CASSERLMGNEKLFF	TGTGCCAGCAGTGAACGACTAATGGGAAATGAAAAACTGTTTTTT
TRBV7-9	TRBJ2-3	-	-	CASSSPRGADTQYF	TGTGCCAGCAGCTCCCCTCGGGGAGCCGATACGCAGTATTTT
TRBV7-2	TRBJ2-5	-	-	CASRQRGPQETQYF	TGTGCCAGCCGCCAACGGGGCCCACAAGAGACCCAGTACTTC
TRBV7-9	TRBJ2-7	TRBD1	-	CASSQRQGGEQYF	TGTGCCAGCAGCCAAAGACAGGGTGGCGAGCAGTACTTC
TRBV15	TRBJ1-5	-	many	CATSRDLGFQPQHF	TGTGCCACCAGCAGAGATTTGGGTTTTCAGCCCCAGCATTTT
TRBV29-1	TRBJ2-7	-	many	CSVDGALGEQYF	TGCAGCGTTGATGGGGCCCTGGGGGAGCAGTACTTC
TRBV30	TRBJ2-3	-	many	CAWSASPQTDTQYF	TGTGCCTGGAGTGCTTCCCCCCAGACAGATACGCAGTATTTT
TRBV12-3/TRBV12-4	TRBJ2-3	-	many	CASSPKGDTQYF	TGTGCCAGCAGCCCGAAGGGGGATACGCAGTATTTT
TRBV6-6	TRBJ1-5	-	many	CASRETGPGQPQHF	TGTGCCAGCAGGGAAACAGGGCCTGGTCAGCCCCAGCATTTT
TRBV7-3	TRBJ2-1	TRBD2	many	CASSLGGRNEQFF	TGTGCCAGCAGCTTAGGCGGGAGAAATGAGCAGTTCTTC
TRBV5-6	TRBJ2-7	-	many	CASSLPTGRLTYEQYF	TGTGCCAGCAGCTTGCCGACAGGTAGACTTACATACGAGCAGTACTTC
TRBV4-3	TRBJ1-1	-	many	CASSQAISGAANTEAFF	TGCGCCAGCAGCCAAGCGATTTCAGGGGCCGCGAACACTGAAGCTTTCTTT
TRBV30	TRBJ2-7	TRBD1	many	CAWSVGQGEEQYF	TGTGCCTGGAGTGTTGGGCAGGGGGAAGAGCAGTACTTC
TRBV4-2	TRBJ2-1	TRBD2	once	CASSLSGGTSGVYNEQFF	TGTGCCAGCAGCCTCTCCGGGGGGACTAGCGGAGTATACAATGAGCAGTTCTTC
TRBV14	TRBJ2-5	TRBD1	many	CASSQVNRGPGETQYF	TGTGCCAGCAGCCAAGTAAACAGGGGGCCAGGAGAGACCCAGTACTTC
TRBV29-1	TRBJ2-5	-	medium-sized	CSVDSADQETQYF	TGCAGCGTTGATAGCGCCGACCAAGAGACCCAGTACTTC
TRBV24-1	TRBJ2-5	-	many	CATSDLTEGNQETQYF	TGTGCCACCAGTGATTTGACAGAGGGCAACCAAGAGACCCAGTACTTC
TRBV19	TRBJ2-3	-	few	CASRLGTDTQCF	TGTGCCAGTAGGTTAGGAACAGATACGCAGTGTTTT
TRBV20-1	TRBJ2-7	TRBD1	many	CSARVTGVPYEQYF	TGCAGTGCTAGAGTGACAGGGGTCCCCTACGAGCAGTACTTC
TRBV23-1	TRBJ2-5	-	many	CASSQSRYRDQETQYF	TGCGCCAGCAGTCAATCGCGGTACAGGGACCAAGAGACCCAGTACTTC
TRBV7-7	TRBJ2-2	-	once	CASSSLPASRGTGELFF	TGTGCCAGCAGCTCTCTACCGGCCTCGAGAGGCACCGGGGAGCTGTTTTTT